This record looks at one T cell receptor (beta chain) sequence and its context. Its matching antigen is unknown. V shed 3 bases, J shed 4 bases, and the junction held 4 bases outside the gene matches. The CDR3 contains 15 residues. CDR1 MNHEY and CDR2 SMNVEV come from the germline V gene (reference sequence). Positive CCR7 selection of CD45RO-negative cells yielded the naive CD8 cells, and terminally differentiated effector memory CD45RA+ cells were excluded. The source of the sample is a study of shared clonotypes between healthy human individuals. Findings and limits, study-wide: Read depth was anticipated to influence clonotype sharing among donors.

The assay was immunoSEQ multiplex PCR, and TCRdb's table has in-frame clones only and misses some. The sample carries around 2,000,000 clones, about 93% recorded once. The TCR originated in a man younger than 35 in good health. Some clones in this sample may be carry-over from other donors' samples. Sequenced material: naive CD8+ T cells from PBMCs. The rearrangement uses TRBV27 and TRBJ2-3; TRBD1 aligns across 10 bases. CDR3: CASSLRDRGADTQYF. CDR3 DNA: TGTGCCAGCAGTTTGAGGGACAGGGGAGCAGATACGCAGTATTTT.